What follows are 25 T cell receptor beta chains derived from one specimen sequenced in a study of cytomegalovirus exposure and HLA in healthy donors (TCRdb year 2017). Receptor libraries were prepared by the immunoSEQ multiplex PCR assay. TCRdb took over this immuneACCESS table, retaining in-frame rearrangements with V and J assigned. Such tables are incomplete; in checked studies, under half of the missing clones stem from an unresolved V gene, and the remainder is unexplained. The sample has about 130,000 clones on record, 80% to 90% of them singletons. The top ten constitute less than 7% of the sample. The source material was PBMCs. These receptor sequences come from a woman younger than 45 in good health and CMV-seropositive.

The CDR3 region has the DNA TGTGCCACCAGCAGAGGGACAGGGGGTCCCAATAAAAACATTCAGTACTTC. Translated: CATSRGTGGPNKNIQYF. The chain uses TRBV15 and TRBJ2-4; 10 nucleotides line up with TRBD1. V trimming: 1 base; J trimming: 4 bases; junction bases outside the gene matches: 7. The V gene's germline CDR1 is LNHNV and CDR2 YYDKDF (reference sequence). The CDR3 is made up of 17 amino acids.

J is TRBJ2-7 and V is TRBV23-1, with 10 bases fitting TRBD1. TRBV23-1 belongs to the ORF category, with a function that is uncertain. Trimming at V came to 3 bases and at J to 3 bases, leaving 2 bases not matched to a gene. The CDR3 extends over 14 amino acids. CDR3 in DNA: TGCGCCAGCAGTCACCGGACAGGGGGCTACGAGCAGTACTTC. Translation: CASSHRTGGYEQYF.

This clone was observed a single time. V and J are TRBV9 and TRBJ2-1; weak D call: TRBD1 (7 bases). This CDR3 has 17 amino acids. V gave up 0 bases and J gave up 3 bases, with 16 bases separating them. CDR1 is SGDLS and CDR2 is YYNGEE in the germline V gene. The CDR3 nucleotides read TGTGCCAGCAGCGTAGCGCGGGACAGAGGGGGCTACAATGAGCAGTTCTTC. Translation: CASSVARDRGGYNEQFF.

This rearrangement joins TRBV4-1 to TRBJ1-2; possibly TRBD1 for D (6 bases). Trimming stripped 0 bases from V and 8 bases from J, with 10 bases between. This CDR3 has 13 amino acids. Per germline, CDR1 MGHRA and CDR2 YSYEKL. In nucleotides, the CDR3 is TGCGCCAGCAGCCAAGACCCGGGACAAGGCTACACCTTC. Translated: CASSQDPGQGYTF.

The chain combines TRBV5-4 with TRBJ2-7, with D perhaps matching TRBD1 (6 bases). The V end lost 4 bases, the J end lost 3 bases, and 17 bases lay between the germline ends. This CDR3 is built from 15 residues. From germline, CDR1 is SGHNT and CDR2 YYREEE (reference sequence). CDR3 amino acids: CASSPETGKGYEQYF. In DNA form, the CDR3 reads TGTGCCAGCAGCCCAGAGACAGGAAAGGGCTACGAGCAGTACTTC.

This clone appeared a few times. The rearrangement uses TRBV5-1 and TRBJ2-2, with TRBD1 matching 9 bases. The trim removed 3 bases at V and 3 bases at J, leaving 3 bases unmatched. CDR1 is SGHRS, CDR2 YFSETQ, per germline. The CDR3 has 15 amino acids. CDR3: CASSWWTGDTGELFF. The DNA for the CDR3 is TGCGCCAGCAGCTGGTGGACAGGGGACACCGGGGAGCTGTTTTTT.

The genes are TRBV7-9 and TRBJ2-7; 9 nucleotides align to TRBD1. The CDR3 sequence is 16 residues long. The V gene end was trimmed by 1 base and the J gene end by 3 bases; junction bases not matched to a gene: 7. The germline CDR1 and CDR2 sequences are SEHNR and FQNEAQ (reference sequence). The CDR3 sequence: CASSLVVSGQGYEQYF. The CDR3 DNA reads TGTGCCAGCAGCTTAGTGGTTTCGGGACAGGGCTACGAGCAGTACTTC.

This CDR3 reads CASSNAGGFYEQYF. CDR3 coding DNA: TGTGCCAGTAGCAACGCAGGGGGCTTCTACGAGCAGTACTTC. The V and J genes are TRBV19 and TRBJ2-7; 8 bases align to TRBD1. Trimming removed 6 bases from V and 3 bases from J; junction bases left unmatched: 7. Looked up from germline, CDR1 is LNHDA and CDR2 is SQIVND (reference sequence). The CDR3 length is 14 residues. Complete variable domain (other parts from reference TRBV19 and TRBJ2-7): DGGITQSPKYLFRKEGQNVTLSCEQNLNHDAMYWYRQDPGQGLRLIYYSQIVNDFQKGDIAEGYSVSREKKESFPLTVTSAQKNPTAFYLCASSNAGGFYEQYFGPGTRLTVT.

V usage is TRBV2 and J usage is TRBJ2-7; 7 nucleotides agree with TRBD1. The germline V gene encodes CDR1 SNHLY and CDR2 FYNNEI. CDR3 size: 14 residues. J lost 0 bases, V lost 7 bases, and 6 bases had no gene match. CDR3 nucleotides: TGTGCCAGCACCGGGGACAGCGGCTCCTACGAGCAGTACTTC. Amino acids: CASTGDSGSYEQYF.

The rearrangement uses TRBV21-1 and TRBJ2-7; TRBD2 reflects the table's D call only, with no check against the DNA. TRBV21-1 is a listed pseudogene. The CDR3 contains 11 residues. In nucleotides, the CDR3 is TGTGCCAGGAGGTGCAGATACGAGCAGTACTTC. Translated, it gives CARRCRYEQYF.

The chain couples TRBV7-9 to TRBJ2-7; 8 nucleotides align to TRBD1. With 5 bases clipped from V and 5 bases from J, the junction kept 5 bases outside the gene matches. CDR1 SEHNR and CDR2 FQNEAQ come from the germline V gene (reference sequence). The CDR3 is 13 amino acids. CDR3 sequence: CASSPPTGDEQYF. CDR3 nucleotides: TGTGCCAGCAGCCCTCCGACAGGGGACGAGCAGTACTTC.

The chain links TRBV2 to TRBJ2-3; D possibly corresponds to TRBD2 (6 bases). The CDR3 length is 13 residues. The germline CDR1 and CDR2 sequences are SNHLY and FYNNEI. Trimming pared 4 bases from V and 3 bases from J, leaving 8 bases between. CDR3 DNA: TGTGCCAGCAGTGTGGAGGGGACAGATACGCAGTATTTT. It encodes CASSVEGTDTQYF.

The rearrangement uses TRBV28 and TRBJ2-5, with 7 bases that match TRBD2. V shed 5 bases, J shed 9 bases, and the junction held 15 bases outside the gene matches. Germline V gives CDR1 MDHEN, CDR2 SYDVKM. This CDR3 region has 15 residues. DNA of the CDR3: TGTGCCAGCAGTGGGGGGACGAGCGGGGAGTGGGCCCAGTACTTC. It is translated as CASSGGTSGEWAQYF. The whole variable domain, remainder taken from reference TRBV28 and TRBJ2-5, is DVKVTQSSRYLVKRTGEKVFLECVQDMDHENMFWYRQDPGLGLRLIYFSYDVKMKEKGDIPEGYSVSREKKERFSLILESASTNQTSMYLCASSGGTSGEWAQYFGPGTRLLVL.

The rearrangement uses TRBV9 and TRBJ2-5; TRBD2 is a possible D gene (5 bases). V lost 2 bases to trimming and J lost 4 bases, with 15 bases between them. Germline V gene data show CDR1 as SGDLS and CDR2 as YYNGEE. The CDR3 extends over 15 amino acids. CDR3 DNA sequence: TGTGCCAGCAGCGTCGCGGGCGCGGTTGGAGAGACCCAGTACTTC. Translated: CASSVAGAVGETQYF.

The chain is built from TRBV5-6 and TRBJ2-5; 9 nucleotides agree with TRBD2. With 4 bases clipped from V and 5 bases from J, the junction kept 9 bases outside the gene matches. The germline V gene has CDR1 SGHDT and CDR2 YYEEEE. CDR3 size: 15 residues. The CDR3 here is CASSPAGGQGETQYF. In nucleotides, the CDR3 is TGTGCCAGCAGCCCAGCGGGGGGTCAGGGGGAGACCCAGTACTTC.

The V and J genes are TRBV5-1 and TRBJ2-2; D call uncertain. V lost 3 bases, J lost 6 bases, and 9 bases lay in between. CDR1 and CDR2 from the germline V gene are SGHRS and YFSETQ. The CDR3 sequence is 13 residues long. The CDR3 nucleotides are TGCGCCAGCAGCTCCAGAGGTCCCGGGGAGCTGTTTTTT. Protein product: CASSSRGPGELFF.

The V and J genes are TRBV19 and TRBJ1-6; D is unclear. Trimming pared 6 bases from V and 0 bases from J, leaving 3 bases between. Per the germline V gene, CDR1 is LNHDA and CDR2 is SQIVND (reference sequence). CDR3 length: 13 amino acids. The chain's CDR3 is CASSVSYNSPLHF. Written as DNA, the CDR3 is TGTGCCAGTAGCGTCTCCTATAATTCACCCCTCCACTTT.

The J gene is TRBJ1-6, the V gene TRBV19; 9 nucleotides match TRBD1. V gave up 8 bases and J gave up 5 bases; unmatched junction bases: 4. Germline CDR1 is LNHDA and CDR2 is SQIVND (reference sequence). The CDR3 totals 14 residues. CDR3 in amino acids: CASRTGENNSPLHF. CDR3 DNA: TGTGCCAGTCGGACAGGGGAGAATAATTCACCCCTCCACTTT.

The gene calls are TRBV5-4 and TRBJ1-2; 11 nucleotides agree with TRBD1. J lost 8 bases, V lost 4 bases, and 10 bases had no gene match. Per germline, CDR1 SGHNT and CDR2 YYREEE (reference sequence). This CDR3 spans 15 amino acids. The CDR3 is CASSQKGQGAGGYTF. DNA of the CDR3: TGTGCCAGCAGCCAAAAAGGACAGGGGGCCGGCGGCTACACCTTC. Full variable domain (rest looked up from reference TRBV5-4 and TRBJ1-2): ETGVTQSPTHLIKTRGQQVTLRCSSQSGHNTVSWYQQALGQGPQFIFQYYREEENGRGNFPPRFSGLQFPNYSSELNVNALELDDSALYLCASSQKGQGAGGYTFGSGTRLTVV.

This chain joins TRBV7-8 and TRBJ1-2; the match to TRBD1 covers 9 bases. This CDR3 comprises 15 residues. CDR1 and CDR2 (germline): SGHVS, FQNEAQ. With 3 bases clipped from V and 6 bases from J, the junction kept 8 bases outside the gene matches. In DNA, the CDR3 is TGTGCCAGCAGCTTTGACGGGACAGGGAGTAATGGCTACACCTTC. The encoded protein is CASSFDGTGSNGYTF.

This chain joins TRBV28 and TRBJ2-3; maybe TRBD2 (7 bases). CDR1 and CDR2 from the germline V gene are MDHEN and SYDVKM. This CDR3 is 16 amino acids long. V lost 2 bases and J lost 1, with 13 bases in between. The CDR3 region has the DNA TGTGCCAGCAGTTTACCCCGGGGGGCCGGCACAGATACGCAGTATTTT. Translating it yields CASSLPRGAGTDTQYF.

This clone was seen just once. The CDR3 here is CAILRTGQQETQYF. Written as DNA, the CDR3 is TGTGCCATACTAAGGACAGGCCAACAAGAGACCCAGTACTTC. V usage is TRBV28 and J usage is TRBJ2-5; 7 bases line up with TRBD1. J gave up 2 bases and V 10 bases, and 10 bases lay outside the gene matches. From germline, CDR1 is MDHEN and CDR2 SYDVKM. The CDR3 extends over 14 amino acids.

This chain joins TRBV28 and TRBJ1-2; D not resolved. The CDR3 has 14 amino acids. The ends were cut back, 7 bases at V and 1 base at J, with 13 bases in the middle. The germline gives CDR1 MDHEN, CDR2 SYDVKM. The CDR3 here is CASKEADFNYGYTF. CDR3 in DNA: TGTGCCAGCAAAGAGGCAGACTTTAACTATGGCTACACCTTC.

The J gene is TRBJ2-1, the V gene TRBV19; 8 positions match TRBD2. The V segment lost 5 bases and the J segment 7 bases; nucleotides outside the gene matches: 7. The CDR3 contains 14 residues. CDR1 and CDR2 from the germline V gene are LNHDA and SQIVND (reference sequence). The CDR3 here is CASSPGLVINEQFF. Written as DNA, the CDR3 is TGTGCCAGTAGTCCGGGACTAGTAATTAATGAGCAGTTCTTC.

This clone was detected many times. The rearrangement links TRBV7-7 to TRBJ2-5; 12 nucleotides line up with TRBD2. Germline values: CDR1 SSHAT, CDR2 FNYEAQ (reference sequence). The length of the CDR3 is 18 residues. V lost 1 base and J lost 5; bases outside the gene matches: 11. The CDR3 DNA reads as TGTGCCAGCAGCTTAGTCCTAGCGGGAGGGTCCTCCGCGGAGACCCAGTACTTC. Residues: CASSLVLAGGSSAETQYF.